This TCR beta chain comes out of a study of blood T cells in healthy people across ages. In regard to this clonotype: Antigen unknown.

Whole-study results and caveats: As naive T cell percentage varied, TCR beta diversity correlated strongly with it.

The amount of total RNA extracted per sample was at least 5.5 micrograms. Trimming stripped 1 base from V and 6 bases from J, with 12 bases between. Germline V gene sequence: CDR1 SGHDN, CDR2 FVKESK. This CDR3 comprises 15 residues. It was with a sample-barcoded 5' primer and a J-beta primer mix that a second PCR of roughly 7 to 12 cycles was run. A template-switch adaptor containing 12 random nucleotides labeled each cDNA molecule. One entry per CDR3 protein, called by TCRdb with MiXCR from the 5' RACE reads. This sample yields hundreds of thousands of distinct CDR3 sequences, of which less than 35% are seen a single time; approximately 15% belongs to the top ten.

The rearrangement uses TRBV14 and TRBJ2-2; D might be TRBD2 (6 bases). Sequencing was done on a sample of blood. This receptor was taken from a woman over 75 in good health. CDR3 protein: CASSQGGTGAGELFF. The CDR3 nucleotides read TGTGCCAGCAGCCAAGGCGGGACCGGGGCCGGGGAGCTGTTTTTT.